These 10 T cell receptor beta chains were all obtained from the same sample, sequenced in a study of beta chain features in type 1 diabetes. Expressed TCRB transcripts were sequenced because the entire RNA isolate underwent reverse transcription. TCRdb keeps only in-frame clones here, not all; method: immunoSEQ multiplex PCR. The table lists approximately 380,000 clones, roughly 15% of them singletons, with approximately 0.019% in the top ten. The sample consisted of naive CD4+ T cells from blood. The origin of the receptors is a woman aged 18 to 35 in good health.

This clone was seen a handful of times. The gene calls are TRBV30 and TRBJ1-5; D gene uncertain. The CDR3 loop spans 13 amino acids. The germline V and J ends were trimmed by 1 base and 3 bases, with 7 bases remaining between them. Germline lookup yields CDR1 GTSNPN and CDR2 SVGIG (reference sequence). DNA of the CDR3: TGTGCCTGGAGTGATTCGGTCAATCAGCCCCAGCATTTT. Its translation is CAWSDSVNQPQHF.

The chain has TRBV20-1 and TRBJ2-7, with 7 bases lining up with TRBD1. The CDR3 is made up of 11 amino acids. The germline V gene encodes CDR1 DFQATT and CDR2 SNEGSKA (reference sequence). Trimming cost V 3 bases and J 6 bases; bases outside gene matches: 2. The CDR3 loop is CSASRGSEQYF. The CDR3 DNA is TGCAGTGCTAGCAGGGGGAGCGAGCAGTACTTC.

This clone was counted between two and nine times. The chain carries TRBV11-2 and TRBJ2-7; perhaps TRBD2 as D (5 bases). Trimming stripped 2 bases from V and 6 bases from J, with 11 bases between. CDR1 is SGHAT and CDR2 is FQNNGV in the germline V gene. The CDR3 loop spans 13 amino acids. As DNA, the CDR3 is TGTGCCAGCAGCTTAATGGGAGTCCTCGAGCAGTACTTC. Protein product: CASSLMGVLEQYF. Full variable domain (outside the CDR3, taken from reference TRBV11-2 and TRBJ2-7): EAGVAQSPRYKIIEKRQSVAFWCNPISGHATLYWYQQILGQGPKLLIQFQNNGVVDDSQLPKDRFSAERLKGVDSTLKIQPAKLEDSAVYLCASSLMGVLEQYFGPGTRLTVT.

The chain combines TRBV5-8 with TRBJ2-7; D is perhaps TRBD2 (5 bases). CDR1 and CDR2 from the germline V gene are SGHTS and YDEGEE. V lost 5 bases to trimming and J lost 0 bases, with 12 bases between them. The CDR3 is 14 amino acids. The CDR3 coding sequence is TGTGCCAGCAGGCTGATGGGGAGCTCCTACGAGCAGTACTTC. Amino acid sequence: CASRLMGSSYEQYF.

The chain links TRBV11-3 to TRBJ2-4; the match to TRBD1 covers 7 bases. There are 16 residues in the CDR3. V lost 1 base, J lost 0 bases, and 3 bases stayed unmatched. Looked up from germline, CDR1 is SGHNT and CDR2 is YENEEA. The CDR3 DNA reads TGTGCCAGCAGCTTAGGGGACAGCGCAGCCAAAAACATTCAGTACTTC. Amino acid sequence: CASSLGDSAAKNIQYF.

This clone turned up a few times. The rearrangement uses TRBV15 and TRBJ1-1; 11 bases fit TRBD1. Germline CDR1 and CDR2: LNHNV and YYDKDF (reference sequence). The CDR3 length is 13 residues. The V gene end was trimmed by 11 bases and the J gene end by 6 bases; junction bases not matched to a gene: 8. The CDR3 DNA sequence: TGTGCCGCATCGGGACAGGGGGGGTCTGAAGCTTTCTTT. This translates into CAASGQGGSEAFF. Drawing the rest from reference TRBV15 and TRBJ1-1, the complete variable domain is DAMVIQNPRYQVTQFGKPVTLSCSQTLNHNVMYWYQQKSSQAPKLLFHYYDKDFNNEADTPDNFQSRRPNTSFCFLDIRSPGLGDTAMYLCAASGQGGSEAFFGQGTRLTVV.

DNA of the CDR3: TGTGCCTGGAGTGTCCCCGACACAGCTTTCTTT. This translates into CAWSVPDTAFF. The genes are TRBV30 and TRBJ1-1; D gene uncertain. Trimming cost V 0 bases and J 10 bases, with 9 bases left between them. The CDR3 spans 11 residues. Germline CDR1 is GTSNPN and CDR2 is SVGIG (reference sequence).

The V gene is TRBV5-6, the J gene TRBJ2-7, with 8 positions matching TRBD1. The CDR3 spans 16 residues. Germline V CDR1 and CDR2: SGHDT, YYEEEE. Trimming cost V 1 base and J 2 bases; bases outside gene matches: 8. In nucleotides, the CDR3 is TGTGCCAGCAGCTTGCTGCACAGGGGGTTAACCTACGAGCAGTACTTC. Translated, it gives CASSLLHRGLTYEQYF.

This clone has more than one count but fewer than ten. CDR3: CASSVASGGLPYEQYF. The CDR3 nucleotides read TGTGCCAGCAGCGTAGCTTCGGGTGGATTGCCGTACGAGCAGTACTTC. This chain uses TRBV9 with TRBJ2-7, with D unclear. CDR3 length equals 16 residues. Germline CDR1 and CDR2: SGDLS and YYNGEE. Trimming took 0 bases from V and 4 from J, leaving 17 bases between them.

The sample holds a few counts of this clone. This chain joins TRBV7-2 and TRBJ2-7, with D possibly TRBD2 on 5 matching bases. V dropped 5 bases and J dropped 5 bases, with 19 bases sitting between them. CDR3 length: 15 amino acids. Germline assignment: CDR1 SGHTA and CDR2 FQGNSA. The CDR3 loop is CASSPPGLRADEQYF. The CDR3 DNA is TGTGCCAGCAGCCCTCCGGGATTACGAGCGGACGAGCAGTACTTC.